This T cell receptor (beta chain) appears in the sequencing data of a study of identical twins. Findings of the study overall: Fewer insertions were carried by abundant cord blood beta clonotypes, but none was seen in memory repertoires.

Comment on this clonotype: Its antigen remains unidentified.

Template switching created a universal primer site, and the cDNA included unique molecular identifiers. Using its own MiXCR run on the 5' RACE reads, TCRdb lists one record per CDR3 protein. The sample includes around 250,000 distinct CDR3 sequences, about an eighth of them seen just once. V shed 5 bases, J shed 1 base, and the junction held 6 bases outside the gene matches. CDR3 length: 15 residues. Germline assignment: CDR1 KGHSH and CDR2 LQKENI. The sample was also reused in another study, on yellow fever vaccine responses in identical twins.

The clonotype was recovered from a woman aged 18-29 years in good health. Sequenced material: memory (CD45RO+) T cells sorted from blood. This chain links TRBV18 with TRBJ2-3; 7 positions match TRBD2. The CDR3 loop is CASSARGVRTDTQYF. CDR3 in DNA: TGTGCCAGCTCAGCCCGGGGGGTCCGCACAGATACGCAGTATTTT.